This T cell receptor beta chain was sequenced during a study of response to subunit inactivated influenza vaccine. A single record per CDR3 protein comes from TCRdb applying MiXCR to the RT-PCR reads. The repertoire consists of fewer than 400,000 distinct CDR3 sequences, with just over 20% occurring once and the leading ten covering roughly 10%. This clonotype was counted only a few times. Its target is unknown. General study results and limits: There was a suggestion from the authors that each seasonal influenza vaccination recruits few new T cells.

The sample consisted of PBMCs from blood, taken 21 months after vaccination. The TCR comes from a man aged 50-75 years who received an inactivated influenza vaccine.

CDR3 sequence (DNA): TGCAGAGTGATGCGAGCGGGAAAGGCAGATACGCAGTATTTT. Amino acids: CRVMRAGKADTQYF. V gene TRBV20-1 combines with J gene TRBJ2-3, with 7 bases that match TRBD2. The germline V gene encodes CDR1 DFQATT and CDR2 SNEGSKA (reference sequence). The CDR3 is 14 amino acids.